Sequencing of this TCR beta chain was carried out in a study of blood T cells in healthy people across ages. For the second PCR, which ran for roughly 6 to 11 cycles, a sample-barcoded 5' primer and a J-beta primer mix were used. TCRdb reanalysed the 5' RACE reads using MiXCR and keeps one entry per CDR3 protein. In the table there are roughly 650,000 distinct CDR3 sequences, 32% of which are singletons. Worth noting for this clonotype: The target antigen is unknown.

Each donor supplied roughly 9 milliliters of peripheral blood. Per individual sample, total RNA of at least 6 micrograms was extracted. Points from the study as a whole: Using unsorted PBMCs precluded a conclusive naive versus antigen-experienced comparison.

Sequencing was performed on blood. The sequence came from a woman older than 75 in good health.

The CDR3 region is CASTKRRGGAGETQYF. DNA for the CDR3: TGTGCCAGCACCAAACGCCGCGGGGGGGCCGGAGAGACCCAGTACTTC. The chain has TRBV6-2 or TRBV6-3 and TRBJ2-5; 9 nucleotides match TRBD2. This CDR3 contains 16 residues. In germline, CDR1 is MNHEY, CDR2 SVGEGT. After removal of 7 bases from V and 4 bases from J, the junction contained 13 bases not matched to a gene.